The 17 T cell receptor beta chains below come from one sample, sequenced in a study of blood T cell repertoires in COVID-19. Sequenced by immunoSEQ multiplex PCR; TCRdb stores in-frame clones only, minus some. Among 85,000 to 95,000 clones, about 91% were seen once, and the ten largest hold roughly 5.2%. Sequences were obtained from peripheral blood. These receptors were collected from a woman over 75 with active COVID-19.

In the case of this clone: Other DNA sequences within the sample encode an identical CDR3. This sequence joins TRBV7-2 and TRBJ2-7, with D perhaps matching TRBD2 (5 bases). The CDR3 contains 12 residues. Germline-derived CDR1 and CDR2 are SGHTA and FQGNSA. V dropped 2 bases and J dropped 3 bases, with 5 bases sitting between them. This CDR3 is CASSLSGYEQYF. The CDR3 DNA follows: TGTGCCAGCAGCTTAAGCGGCTACGAGCAGTACTTC.

The CDR3 reads CASSMPYRGTYEQYF. The CDR3 bases are TGTGCCAGCAGCATGCCCTACAGGGGAACCTACGAGCAGTACTTC. V gene TRBV5-6 combines with J gene TRBJ2-7; 7 bases are shared with TRBD1. CDR1 is SGHDT and CDR2 is YYEEEE in the germline V gene. The CDR3 is 15 residues long. V lost 4 bases, J lost 2 bases, and 9 bases stayed unmatched.

The chain has TRBV2 and TRBJ2-1; maybe TRBD1 (5 bases). With 8 bases removed from V and 4 bases from J, the gap between germline ends came to 9 bases. This CDR3 region has 12 residues. Germline V gives CDR1 SNHLY, CDR2 FYNNEI. The CDR3 spells CASLQGYNEQFF. CDR3 nucleotide sequence: TGTGCCAGCCTGCAGGGTTACAATGAGCAGTTCTTC.

V usage is TRBV5-1 and J usage is TRBJ2-3; 9 positions agree with TRBD1. V lost 7 bases, J lost 8 bases, and 14 bases stayed unmatched. Per the germline V gene, CDR1 is SGHRS and CDR2 is YFSETQ. This CDR3 contains 15 residues. CDR3 in amino acids: CASGLRDRVPLTQYF. The CDR3 coding sequence is TGCGCCAGCGGACTCCGGGACAGGGTCCCACTTACGCAGTATTTT.

The chain is built from TRBV27 and TRBJ2-1; 8 nucleotides agree with TRBD2. CDR1 and CDR2 (germline): MNHEY, SMNVEV (reference sequence). Trimming at V came to 6 bases and at J to 3 bases, leaving 7 bases not matched to a gene. This CDR3 is 15 amino acids long. The CDR3 DNA follows: TGTGCCAGCAGCAAAGCGGGAGTTAGCTACAATGAGCAGTTCTTC. It encodes CASSKAGVSYNEQFF.

The count of this clone is one. This chain joins TRBV18 and TRBJ2-7; a weak D match, TRBD2 (5 bases). The V end was cut by 3 bases, the J end by 3 bases, with 15 bases between. This CDR3 is built from 15 residues. CDR1 is KGHSH and CDR2 is LQKENI in the germline V gene. CDR3 coding DNA: TGTGCCAGCTCACCGGTGAATAGCGTGCACTACGAGCAGTACTTC. Its protein product is CASSPVNSVHYEQYF.

This CDR3 is CASSQGGLTMAGELFF. The CDR3 bases are TGCGCCAGCAGCCAAGGTGGGCTAACCATGGCCGGGGAGCTGTTTTTT. The chain combines TRBV4-3 with TRBJ2-2; D gene uncertain. Trimming removed 1 base at V and 6 bases at J, with 15 bases between. The CDR3 sequence is 16 residues long. In germline, CDR1 is LGHNA, CDR2 YSLEER.

This clone appeared a few times. The chain links TRBV19 to TRBJ2-3; 11 nucleotides line up with TRBD2. V dropped 6 bases and J dropped 5; count of bases not matched to a gene: 10. CDR3 size: 16 residues. Per germline, CDR1 LNHDA and CDR2 SQIVND (reference sequence). The CDR3 sequence: CASRRATSGKVDTQYF. CDR3 nucleotides: TGTGCCAGTAGGAGGGCGACTAGCGGGAAGGTAGATACGCAGTATTTT.

The V call is TRBV30, the J call TRBJ2-6; 7 bases line up with TRBD1. The V gene's germline CDR1 is GTSNPN and CDR2 SVGIG (reference sequence). V lost 3 bases to trimming and J lost 0 bases; unmatched junction nucleotides: 8. The CDR3 contains 17 residues. The CDR3 protein is CAWSEGQYLSGANVLTF. CDR3 nucleotides: TGTGCCTGGAGCGAGGGACAGTACCTCTCTGGGGCCAACGTCCTGACTTTC. Drawing the rest from reference TRBV30 and TRBJ2-6, the complete variable domain is SQTIHQWPATLVQPVGSPLSLECTVEGTSNPNLYWYRQAAGRGLQLLFYSVGIGQISSEVPQNLSASRPQDRQFILSSKKLLLSDSGFYLCAWSEGQYLSGANVLTFGAGSRLTVL.

The rearrangement joins TRBV27 to TRBJ2-5; tentative D call: TRBD1 (6 bases). CDR1 and CDR2 from the germline V gene are MNHEY and SMNVEV (reference sequence). This CDR3 contains 14 residues. The V and J ends lost 5 bases and 1 base respectively, with 11 bases between them. The CDR3 DNA sequence: TGTGCCAGCAGTAGAGACAGGACCCAAGAGACCCAGTACTTC. It translates to CASSRDRTQETQYF.

V and J are TRBV7-8 and TRBJ2-5; D possibly corresponds to TRBD1 (6 bases). The CDR3 runs 15 residues. The germline V gene has CDR1 SGHVS and CDR2 FQNEAQ. The germline V and J ends were trimmed by 2 bases and 5 bases, with 15 bases remaining between them. The CDR3 DNA sequence: TGTGCCAGCAGCTTAAATTCGAAGAGGGGGGAGACCCAGTACTTC. Residues: CASSLNSKRGETQYF.

The CDR3 here is CASSQEGGLRSTEAFF. CDR3 DNA: TGTGCCAGCAGCCAAGAAGGAGGACTTCGTTCCACTGAAGCTTTCTTT. The rearrangement joins TRBV3-1 (or the pseudogene TRBV3-2) to TRBJ1-1, with unresolved D. This CDR3 is built from 16 residues. V dropped 0 bases and J dropped 4 bases, with 15 bases sitting between them. Germline CDR1 is LGHDT and CDR2 is YNNKEL (reference sequence).

The count of this clone is one. The chain recombines TRBV27 with TRBJ2-5; no reliable D call. The CDR3 runs 13 residues. V lost 8 bases, J lost 4 bases, and 14 bases lay in between. The germline V gene encodes CDR1 MNHEY and CDR2 SMNVEV (reference sequence). The CDR3 reads CASSPTTGETQYF. In nucleotides, the CDR3 is TGTGCCAGCTCTCCTACCACGGGAGAGACCCAGTACTTC.

This CDR3 reads CASSSYRTRLSYEQYF. The CDR3 coding sequence is TGTGCCAGTAGTTCGTACCGGACTAGACTTTCTTACGAGCAGTACTTC. The chain recombines TRBV19 with TRBJ2-7; 7 bases line up with TRBD2. CDR1 is LNHDA and CDR2 is SQIVND in the germline V gene (reference sequence). The V and J ends lost 5 bases and 4 bases, in that order; junction bases with no gene match: 14. CDR3 length: 16 residues.

The gene calls are TRBV9 and TRBJ2-5; TRBD2 matches 7 bases. The V gene's germline CDR1 is SGDLS and CDR2 YYNGEE. The CDR3 runs to 16 residues. Trimming cost V 4 bases and J 5 bases; bases outside gene matches: 14. Here the CDR3 DNA reads TGTGCCAGCAGCAAGGAGGAGGGAGGGCCTTGGGAGACCCAGTACTTC. Translated: CASSKEEGGPWETQYF.

The chain uses TRBV20-1 and TRBJ2-1, with D hard to call. The CDR3 is 11 amino acids. Germline CDR1 is DFQATT and CDR2 is SNEGSKA (reference sequence). The germline V and J ends were trimmed by 6 bases and 3 bases, with 6 bases remaining between them. CDR3 region: CSAPIYNEQFF. For the CDR3, the DNA is TGCAGTGCCCCCATCTACAATGAGCAGTTCTTC.

Note on this clone: This sample also contains other DNA sequences that code for the same CDR3. DNA of the CDR3: TGTGCCAGTAGCGCGACAGGGGTCCCCTCCTACGAGCAGTACTTC. Translated, it gives CASSATGVPSYEQYF. V is TRBV19 and J is TRBJ2-7; 8 bases map to TRBD1. Unmatched junction bases numbered 7, after V lost 6 bases and J lost 0 bases. The germline V gene has CDR1 LNHDA and CDR2 SQIVND (reference sequence). The CDR3 extends over 15 amino acids.